The 29 T cell receptor beta chains below were found in one sample sequenced in a study of cytomegalovirus exposure and HLA in healthy donors. The PCR ran on 60 Vbeta and 13 Jbeta primers. Here immunoSEQ multiplex PCR was the method, and the copy in TCRdb shows in-frame clones only, minus some. This sample has 100,000 to 150,000 clones, with 75% to 80% found just once. Sequenced material: PBMCs. These receptors were obtained from a woman aged 55 to 70 in good health and CMV-seronegative.

This clone was detected once. This chain uses TRBV7-9 with TRBJ1-4; TRBD1 aligns across 11 bases. The CDR3 is made up of 14 amino acids. The junction had 3 bases not matched to a gene; V was cut back by 5 bases and J by 7 bases. Germline V lookup: CDR1 SEHNR, CDR2 FQNEAQ (reference sequence). CDR3 loop: CASSVGQGGEKLFF. The CDR3 region has the DNA TGTGCCAGCAGCGTGGGACAGGGGGGTGAAAAACTGTTTTTT.

This clone showed up just once. The rearrangement links TRBV5-5 to TRBJ1-5, with D maybe TRBD1 (6 bases). V dropped 4 bases and J dropped 0 bases, with 17 bases sitting between them. The CDR3 has 17 amino acids. In germline, CDR1 is SGHKS, CDR2 YYEKEE (reference sequence). The CDR3 region is CASSPDSLLYSNQPQHF. The CDR3 DNA reads as TGTGCCAGCAGCCCGGACAGTTTGTTGTATAGCAATCAGCCCCAGCATTTT.

The chain carries TRBV7-3 and TRBJ2-7, with a possible D match to TRBD1 (6 bases). The CDR3 is made up of 18 amino acids. V dropped 2 bases and J dropped 3 bases, with 23 bases sitting between them. CDR1 and CDR2 from the germline V gene are SGHTA and FQGTGA. The CDR3 spells CASSLGDSGRQADYEQYF. Here the CDR3 DNA reads TGTGCCAGCAGCTTAGGAGATTCTGGGCGACAGGCAGACTACGAGCAGTACTTC.

V usage is TRBV30 and J usage is TRBJ1-4; TRBD1 agrees at 7 bases. V shed 1 base and J 6 bases; nucleotides not matched to a gene: 8. Germline V gene lookup returns CDR1 GTSNPN and CDR2 SVGIG (reference sequence). This CDR3 comprises 15 residues. This CDR3 reads CAWSGPGQSDEKLFF. Written as DNA, the CDR3 is TGTGCCTGGAGTGGTCCGGGACAGTCCGATGAAAAACTGTTTTTT.

This sequence joins TRBV7-3 and TRBJ2-3; 8 bases line up with TRBD2. The V gene end was trimmed by 5 bases and the J gene end by 6 bases; junction bases not matched to a gene: 13. The length of the CDR3 is 16 residues. Germline loops: CDR1 SGHTA, CDR2 FQGTGA. The CDR3 region has the DNA TGTGCCAGCAGCCCCGGGGCTAGCGGGCCGGTGGATACGCAGTATTTT. This codes for CASSPGASGPVDTQYF. Combining the CDR3 with reference TRBV7-3 and TRBJ2-3 gives the whole variable domain GAGVSQTPSNKVTEKGKYVELRCDPISGHTALYWYRQSLGQGPEFLIYFQGTGAADDSGLPNDRFFAVRPEGSVSTLKIQRTERGDSAVYLCASSPGASGPVDTQYFGPGTRLTVL.

This clone was recorded a few times. This chain uses TRBV2 with TRBJ1-1; 11 bases match TRBD1. J was trimmed by 4 bases and V by 6 bases; bases with no gene match: 4. The CDR3 covers 14 residues. Germline V CDR1 and CDR2: SNHLY, FYNNEI. The CDR3 DNA reads TGTGCCAGCAGGGCCGGGACAGGGGGCACTGAAGCTTTCTTT. It translates to CASRAGTGGTEAFF.

The V and J genes are TRBV9 and TRBJ2-1; D is possibly TRBD2 (5 bases). In germline, CDR1 is SGDLS, CDR2 YYNGEE. The CDR3 extends over 18 amino acids. V was shortened by 3 bases and J by 1 base, with 20 bases between the two germline ends. The CDR3 region has the DNA TGTGCCAGCAGCGATCCGGGCAGGAGCGGTTCTTCCTACAATGAGCAGTTCTTC. It translates to CASSDPGRSGSSYNEQFF.

V and J are TRBV18 and TRBJ1-1; 8 nucleotides agree with TRBD1. Losses at the gene ends were 5 bases for V and 6 bases for J; bases not matched to a gene: 8. There are 14 residues in the CDR3. CDR1 KGHSH and CDR2 LQKENI come from the germline V gene. In nucleotides, the CDR3 is TGTGCCAGCTCATCACAGGGGGTTCAATCTGAAGCTTTCTTT. Its protein is CASSSQGVQSEAFF. The whole variable domain, remainder taken from reference TRBV18 and TRBJ1-1, is NAGVMQNPRHLVRRRGQEARLRCSPMKGHSHVYWYRQLPEEGLKFMVYLQKENIIDESGMPKERFSAEFPKEGPSILRIQQVVRGDSAAYFCASSSQGVQSEAFFGQGTRLTVV.

The genes are TRBV4-1 and TRBJ2-6; D gene uncertain. CDR1 and CDR2 (germline): MGHRA, YSYEKL. The V end lost 7 bases, the J end lost 0 bases, and 7 bases lay between the germline ends. This CDR3 is built from 14 residues. CDR3 loop: CASILSSGANVLTF. CDR3 DNA: TGCGCCAGCATCCTGAGCTCTGGGGCCAACGTCCTGACTTTC.

The chain links TRBV11-2 to TRBJ2-2; 8 bases agree with TRBD2. Germline trimming cut 5 bases from V and 0 bases from J; bases unmatched to any gene: 2. The length of the CDR3 is 15 residues. Germline CDR1 reads SGHAT; CDR2 reads FQNNGV. CDR3 in amino acids: CASSRGGTNTGELFF. The DNA of the CDR3 is TGTGCCAGCAGCCGCGGGGGGACGAACACCGGGGAGCTGTTTTTT.

The gene calls are TRBV7-6 and TRBJ2-5; TRBD2 matches 7 bases. TRBJ2-7 explains the end of the DNA better; the J call may be wrong. Germline V gene data show CDR1 as SGHVS and CDR2 as FNYEAQ. The CDR3 length is 14 residues. The CDR3 sequence: CASSYGGRIDEQYF. The CDR3 DNA follows: TGTGCCAGCAGCTACGGGGGGAGGATCGACGAGCAGTACTTC.

The rearrangement links TRBV7-7 to TRBJ1-5, with TRBD1 identical over 7 bases. Looked up from germline, CDR1 is SSHAT and CDR2 is FNYEAQ (reference sequence). This CDR3 spans 13 amino acids. J lost 12 bases, V lost 0 bases, and 5 bases had no gene match. DNA of the CDR3: TGTGCCAGCAGCTTAGCTAGCGGACAGGTCCAGCATTTT. Amino acids: CASSLASGQVQHF. Using reference TRBV7-7 and TRBJ1-5 for the parts outside the CDR3, the full variable domain is GAGVSQSPRYKVTKRGQDVTLRCDPISSHATLYWYQQALGQGPEFLTYFNYEAQPDKSGLPSDRFSAERPEGSISTLTIQRTEQRDSAMYRCASSLASGQVQHFGDGTRLSIL.

The gene calls are TRBV2 and TRBJ1-6; 7 nucleotides agree with TRBD1. The J segment lost 0 bases and the V segment lost 6 bases, leaving 5 bases of the junction unmatched. From germline, CDR1 is SNHLY and CDR2 FYNNEI. The CDR3 contains 16 residues. CDR3 protein: CASRSGQSSYNSPLHF. As DNA, the CDR3 is TGTGCCAGCAGGTCGGGACAGAGCTCCTATAATTCACCCCTCCACTTT.

J is TRBJ1-1 and V is TRBV28, with 7 positions matching TRBD1. V was pared by 6 bases and J by 7 bases, with 17 bases of the junction left unmatched. The CDR3 loop spans 16 amino acids. Looked up from germline, CDR1 is MDHEN and CDR2 is SYDVKM. CDR3: CASSPLGTGEVGEAFF. The CDR3 DNA reads TGTGCCAGCAGCCCCTTGGGAACAGGGGAAGTGGGTGAAGCTTTCTTT.

The V and J genes are TRBV27 and TRBJ2-7; maybe TRBD2 (5 bases). Germline CDR1 and CDR2: MNHEY and SMNVEV (reference sequence). CDR3 length equals 13 residues. Trimming removed 6 bases from V and 0 bases from J, with 9 bases in between. CDR3 DNA sequence: TGTGCCAGCAGAAGAGGGTTCTCCTACGAGCAGTACTTC. It translates to CASRRGFSYEQYF.

The genes are TRBV7-3 and TRBJ2-5; 9 bases are a match to TRBD1. Germline assignment: CDR1 SGHTA and CDR2 FQGTGA. V dropped 4 bases and J dropped 5; count of bases not matched to a gene: 11. The CDR3 loop spans 16 amino acids. CDR3 loop: CASSSTGTGSGETQYF. CDR3 DNA sequence: TGTGCCAGCAGCTCTACCGGGACAGGGTCGGGGGAGACCCAGTACTTC.

This chain links TRBV19 with TRBJ1-2; no definite D call. CDR1 and CDR2 from the germline V gene are LNHDA and SQIVND (reference sequence). V lost 1 base and J lost 0, with 12 bases in between. The CDR3 runs to 16 residues. The DNA for the CDR3 is TGTGCCAGTAGTATAGGTTGGACTGCTACTAACTATGGCTACACCTTC. The encoded protein is CASSIGWTATNYGYTF.

This rearrangement joins TRBV7-3 to TRBJ2-2, with D maybe TRBD1 (6 bases). V lost 5 bases, J lost 5 bases, and 12 bases lay in between. Germline assignment: CDR1 SGHTA and CDR2 FQGTGA. The CDR3 loop spans 14 amino acids. The CDR3 DNA is TGTGCCAGCAGCCCCGTCCAGGGGACCGGGGAGCTGTTTTTT. This translates into CASSPVQGTGELFF.

The chain couples TRBV4-2 to TRBJ1-1; tentatively, D is TRBD1 (6 bases). In germline, CDR1 is LGHNA, CDR2 YNFKEQ. V lost 4 bases, J lost 4 bases, and 19 bases lay in between. The CDR3 loop spans 16 amino acids. The DNA of the CDR3 is TGTGCCAGCAGCCCATCTTGGGGGCCTCTACCCACTGAAGCTTTCTTT. It specifies CASSPSWGPLPTEAFF.

The chain joins TRBV7-6 to TRBJ2-3; TRBD2 might be the D (6 bases). This CDR3 contains 16 residues. V lost 5 bases and J 1 base, leaving 16 bases between the germline ends. CDR1 and CDR2 from the germline V gene are SGHVS and FNYEAQ. CDR3 amino acids: CASSPHPGGGTDTQYF. CDR3 sequence (DNA): TGTGCCAGCAGCCCACACCCCGGAGGGGGCACAGATACGCAGTATTTT.

A word on this clone: The junction and the germline gene differ at one end; a read error may be behind it. V gene TRBV7-7 combines with J gene TRBJ1-5; possibly TRBD1 for D (5 bases). Germline-derived CDR1 and CDR2 are SSHAT and FNYEAQ (reference sequence). CDR3 length equals 15 residues. Here the CDR3 reads CASSLSRPGNEPQHF. CDR3 nucleotides: TGTGCTAGCAGCTTATCGAGACCAGGGAATGAGCCCCAGCATTTT.

This sequence joins TRBV28 and TRBJ1-2; TRBD1 matches at 8 bases. CDR1 MDHEN and CDR2 SYDVKM come from the germline V gene. The ends lost 5 bases at V and 3 bases at J; junction bases unmatched: 8. The CDR3 contains 15 residues. DNA of the CDR3: TGTGCCAGCAGTGAGACAGGGGCACAATACTATGGCTACACCTTC. Encoded protein: CASSETGAQYYGYTF.

V is TRBV6-5 and J is TRBJ2-1, with TRBD2 matching 11 bases. J gave up 5 bases and V 2 bases, and 5 bases lay outside the gene matches. The CDR3 has 16 residues. In germline, CDR1 is MNHEY, CDR2 SVGAGI. CDR3 nucleotides: TGTGCCAGCAGTTACACGCGACTAGCGGGGAACAATGAGCAGTTCTTC. Translating it yields CASSYTRLAGNNEQFF.

This chain's CDR3 is CASSLRARDYEQYF. The CDR3 region has the DNA TGTGCCAGCAGTTTAAGGGCCCGGGACTACGAGCAGTACTTC. The chain has TRBV27 and TRBJ2-7; a weak D match, TRBD2 (5 bases). V dropped 2 bases and J dropped 3 bases, with 11 bases sitting between them. Germline lookup yields CDR1 MNHEY and CDR2 SMNVEV (reference sequence). This CDR3 has 14 amino acids.

Concerning this clone itself: One end of the junction is discordant with germline, which a read error may explain. This rearrangement joins TRBV7-9 to TRBJ2-5; 12 bases map to TRBD1. The V gene's germline CDR1 is SEHNR and CDR2 FQNEAQ (reference sequence). CDR3 length: 16 amino acids. This CDR3 reads CSSSLGDRGLQETQYF. For the CDR3, the DNA is TGTTCCAGCAGCTTAGGGGACAGGGGGCTGCAAGAGACCCAGTACTTC.

V gene TRBV10-3 combines with J gene TRBJ1-2, with no clear D. CDR1 and CDR2 (germline): ENHRY, SYGVKD. V was clipped by 0 bases and J by 2 bases, with 16 bases between them. The CDR3 spans 17 residues. This chain's CDR3 is CAISESTSAARNYGYTF. CDR3 bases: TGTGCCATCAGTGAGTCGACGTCCGCAGCCAGGAACTATGGCTACACCTTC.

This chain uses TRBV19 with TRBJ1-2; 8 nucleotides match TRBD1. V lost 4 bases and J lost 1; bases outside the gene matches: 2. This CDR3 comprises 14 residues. The germline V gene encodes CDR1 LNHDA and CDR2 SQIVND (reference sequence). This CDR3 reads CASSKTGDNYGYTF. CDR3 bases: TGTGCCAGTAGTAAGACAGGGGATAACTATGGCTACACCTTC. Full variable domain (rest looked up from reference TRBV19 and TRBJ1-2): DGGITQSPKYLFRKEGQNVTLSCEQNLNHDAMYWYRQDPGQGLRLIYYSQIVNDFQKGDIAEGYSVSREKKESFPLTVTSAQKNPTAFYLCASSKTGDNYGYTFGSGTRLTVV.

This clone was detected only once. The chain links TRBV7-2 to TRBJ2-4, with D possibly called TRBD1 or TRBD2 (6 bases each). There are 15 residues in the CDR3. Trimming left V 6 bases short and J 0 bases short, with 12 bases between. CDR1 is SGHTA, CDR2 FQGNSA, per germline. CDR3 nucleotides: TGTGCCAGCAGATTACAGGGACTAGCCAAAAACATTCAGTACTTC. Amino acids: CASRLQGLAKNIQYF.

The J gene is TRBJ1-1, the V gene TRBV7-2; D gene uncertain. The CDR3 spans 13 residues. Trimming stripped 4 bases from V and 8 bases from J, with 14 bases between. Germline V gene data show CDR1 as SGHTA and CDR2 as FQGNSA. In DNA form, the CDR3 reads TGTGCCAGCAGCTCCTATTTATCGGTGGAAGCTTTCTTT. Its protein product is CASSSYLSVEAFF. Filled out from reference TRBV7-2 and TRBJ1-1, the complete variable domain reads GAGVSQSPSNKVTEKGKDVELRCDPISGHTALYWYRQSLGQGLEFLIYFQGNSAPDKSGLPSDRFSAERTGGSVSTLTIQRTQQEDSAVYLCASSSYLSVEAFFGQGTRLTVV.